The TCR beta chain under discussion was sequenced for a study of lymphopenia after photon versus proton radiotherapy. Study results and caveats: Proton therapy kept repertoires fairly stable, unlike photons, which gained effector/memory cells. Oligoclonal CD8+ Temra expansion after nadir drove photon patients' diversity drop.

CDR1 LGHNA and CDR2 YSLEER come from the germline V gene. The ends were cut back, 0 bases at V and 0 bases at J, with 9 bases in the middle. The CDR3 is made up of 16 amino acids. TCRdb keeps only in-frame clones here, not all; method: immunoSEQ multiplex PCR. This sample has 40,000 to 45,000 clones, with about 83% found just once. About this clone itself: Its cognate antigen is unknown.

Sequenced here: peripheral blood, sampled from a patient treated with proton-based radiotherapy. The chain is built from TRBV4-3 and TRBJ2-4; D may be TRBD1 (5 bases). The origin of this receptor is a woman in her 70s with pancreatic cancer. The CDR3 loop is CASSQDWTLAKNIQYF. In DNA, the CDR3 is TGCGCCAGCAGCCAAGATTGGACACTAGCCAAAAACATTCAGTACTTC.